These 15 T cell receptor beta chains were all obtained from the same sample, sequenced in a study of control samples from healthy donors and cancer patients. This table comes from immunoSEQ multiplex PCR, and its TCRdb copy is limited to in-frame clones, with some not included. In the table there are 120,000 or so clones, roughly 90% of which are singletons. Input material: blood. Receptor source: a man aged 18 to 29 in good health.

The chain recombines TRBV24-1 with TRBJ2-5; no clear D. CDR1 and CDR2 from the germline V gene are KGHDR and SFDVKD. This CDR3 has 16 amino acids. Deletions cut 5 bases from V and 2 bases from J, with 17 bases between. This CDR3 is CATSVPGSRHQETQYF. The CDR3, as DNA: TGTGCCACCAGTGTCCCGGGCAGCCGCCATCAAGAGACCCAGTACTTC.

The CDR3 DNA follows: TGTGCCAGCAGCTTAGAGAGGTGGGGGGACCACAATGAGCAGTTCTTC. Its protein product is CASSLERWGDHNEQFF. This rearrangement joins TRBV7-2 to TRBJ2-1; tentatively, D is TRBD2 (6 bases). CDR3 length: 16 residues. Trimming pared 1 base from V and 5 bases from J, leaving 15 bases between. Germline CDR1 reads SGHTA; CDR2 reads FQGNSA.

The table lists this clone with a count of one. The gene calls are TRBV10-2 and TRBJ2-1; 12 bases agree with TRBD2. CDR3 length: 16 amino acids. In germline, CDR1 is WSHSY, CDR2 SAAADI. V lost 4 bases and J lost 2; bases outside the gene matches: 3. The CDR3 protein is CASSGWTSGAYNEQFF. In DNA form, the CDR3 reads TGCGCCAGCAGTGGCTGGACTAGCGGGGCCTACAATGAGCAGTTCTTC.

The CDR3 protein is CASSPLSPGRNTNQPQHF. The CDR3 DNA reads TGTGCCAGTAGTCCCCTTTCGCCAGGGAGGAACACCAATCAGCCCCAGCATTTT. V is TRBV19 and J is TRBJ1-5, with D possibly being TRBD1 (5 bases). The germline V and J ends were trimmed by 5 bases and 3 bases, with 23 bases remaining between them. Looked up from germline, CDR1 is LNHDA and CDR2 is SQIVND (reference sequence). This CDR3 has 18 residues.

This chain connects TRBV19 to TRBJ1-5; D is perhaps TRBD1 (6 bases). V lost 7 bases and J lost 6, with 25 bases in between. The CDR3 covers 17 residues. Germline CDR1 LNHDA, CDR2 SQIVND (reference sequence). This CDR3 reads CASNALEYREMAQPQHF. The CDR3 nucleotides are TGTGCCAGTAACGCCTTAGAATACAGGGAAATGGCTCAGCCCCAGCATTTT. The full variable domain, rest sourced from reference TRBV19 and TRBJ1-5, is DGGITQSPKYLFRKEGQNVTLSCEQNLNHDAMYWYRQDPGQGLRLIYYSQIVNDFQKGDIAEGYSVSREKKESFPLTVTSAQKNPTAFYLCASNALEYREMAQPQHFGDGTRLSIL.

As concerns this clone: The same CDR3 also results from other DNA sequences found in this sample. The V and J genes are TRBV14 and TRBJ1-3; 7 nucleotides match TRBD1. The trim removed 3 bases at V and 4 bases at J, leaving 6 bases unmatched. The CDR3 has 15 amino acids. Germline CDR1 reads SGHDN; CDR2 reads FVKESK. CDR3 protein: CASSQVRTGGNTIYF. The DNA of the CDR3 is TGTGCCAGCAGCCAGGTTCGGACAGGAGGAAACACCATATATTTT.

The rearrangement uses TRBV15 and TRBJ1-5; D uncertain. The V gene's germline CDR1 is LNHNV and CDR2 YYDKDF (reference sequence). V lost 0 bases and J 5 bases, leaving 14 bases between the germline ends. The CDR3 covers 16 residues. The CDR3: CATSRERSRPDQPQHF. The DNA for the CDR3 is TGTGCCACCAGCAGAGAGCGATCCAGACCTGATCAGCCCCAGCATTTT.

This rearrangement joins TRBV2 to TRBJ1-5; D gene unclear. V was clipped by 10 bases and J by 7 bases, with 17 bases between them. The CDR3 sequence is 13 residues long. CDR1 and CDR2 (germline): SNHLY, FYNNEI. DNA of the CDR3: TGTGCCACGGCCAATGAGGGAAGCCAGCCCCAGCATTTT. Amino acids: CATANEGSQPQHF. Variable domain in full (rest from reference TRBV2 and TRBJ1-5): EPEVTQTPSHQVTQMGQEVILRCVPISNHLYFYWYRQILGQKVEFLVSFYNNEISEKSEIFDDQFSVERPDGSNFTLKIRSTKLEDSAMYFCATANEGSQPQHFGDGTRLSIL.

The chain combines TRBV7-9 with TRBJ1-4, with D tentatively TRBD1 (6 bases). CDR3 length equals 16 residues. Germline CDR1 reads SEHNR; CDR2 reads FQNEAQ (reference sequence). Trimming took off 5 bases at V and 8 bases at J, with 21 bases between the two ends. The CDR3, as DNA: TGTGCCAGCAGCCGTACCGGGGGATCGACAGGAGAAAAACTGTTTTTT. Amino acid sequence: CASSRTGGSTGEKLFF.

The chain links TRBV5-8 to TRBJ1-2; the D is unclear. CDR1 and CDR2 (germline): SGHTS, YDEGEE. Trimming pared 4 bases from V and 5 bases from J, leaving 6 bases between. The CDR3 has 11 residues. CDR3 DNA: TGTGCCAGCAGCCGAGGATATGGCTACACCTTC. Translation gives CASSRGYGYTF. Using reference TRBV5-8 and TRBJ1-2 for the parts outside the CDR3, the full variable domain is EAGVTQSPTHLIKTRGQQATLRCSPISGHTSVYWYQQALGLGLQFLLWYDEGEERNRGNFPPRFSGRQFPNYSSELNVNALELEDSALYLCASSRGYGYTFGSGTRLTVV.

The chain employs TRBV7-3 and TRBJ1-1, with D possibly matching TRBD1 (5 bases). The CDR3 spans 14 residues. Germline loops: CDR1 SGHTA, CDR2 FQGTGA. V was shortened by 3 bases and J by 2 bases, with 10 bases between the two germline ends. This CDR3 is CASSFGTSNTEAFF. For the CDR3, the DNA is TGTGCCAGCAGCTTCGGGACCTCTAACACTGAAGCTTTCTTT.

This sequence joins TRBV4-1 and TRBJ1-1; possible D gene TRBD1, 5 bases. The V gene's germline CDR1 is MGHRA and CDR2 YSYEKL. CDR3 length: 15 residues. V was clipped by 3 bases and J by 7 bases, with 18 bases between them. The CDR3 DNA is TGCGCCAGCAGCCAGCCCTTGGAAGGGGTCGATGAAGCTTTCTTT. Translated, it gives CASSQPLEGVDEAFF.

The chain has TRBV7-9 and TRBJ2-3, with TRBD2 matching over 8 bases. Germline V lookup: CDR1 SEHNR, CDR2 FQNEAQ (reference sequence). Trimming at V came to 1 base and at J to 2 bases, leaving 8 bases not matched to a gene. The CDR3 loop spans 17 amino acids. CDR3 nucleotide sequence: TGTGCCAGCAGCTTAGTGCCCGCCGGGGGGGACACAGATACGCAGTATTTT. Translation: CASSLVPAGGDTDTQYF.

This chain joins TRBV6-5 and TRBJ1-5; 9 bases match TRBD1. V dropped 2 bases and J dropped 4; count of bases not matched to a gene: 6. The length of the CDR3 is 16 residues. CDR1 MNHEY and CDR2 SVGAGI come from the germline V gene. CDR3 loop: CASSYEGTGRNQPQHF. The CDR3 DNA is TGTGCCAGCAGTTACGAAGGGACAGGGAGAAATCAGCCCCAGCATTTT.

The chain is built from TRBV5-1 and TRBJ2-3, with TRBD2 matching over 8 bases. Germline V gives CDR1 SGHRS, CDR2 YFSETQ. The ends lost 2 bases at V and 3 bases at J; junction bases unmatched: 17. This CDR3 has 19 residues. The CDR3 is CASSFRQRGTGGRTDTQYF. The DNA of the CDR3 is TGCGCCAGCAGCTTTCGACAGCGGGGGACGGGAGGGAGAACAGATACGCAGTATTTT.